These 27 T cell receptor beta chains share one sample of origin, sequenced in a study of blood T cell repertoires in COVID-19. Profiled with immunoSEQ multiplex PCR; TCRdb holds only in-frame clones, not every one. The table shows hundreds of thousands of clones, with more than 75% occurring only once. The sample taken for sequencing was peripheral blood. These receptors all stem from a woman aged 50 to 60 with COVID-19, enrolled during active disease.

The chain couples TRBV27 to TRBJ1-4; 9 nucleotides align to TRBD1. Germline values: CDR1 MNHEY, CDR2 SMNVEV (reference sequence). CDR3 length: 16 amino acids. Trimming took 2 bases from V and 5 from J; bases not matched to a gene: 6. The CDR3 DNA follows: TGTGCCAGCAGTTTAGGACAGGGGTCAAGGAATGAAAAACTGTTTTTT. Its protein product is CASSLGQGSRNEKLFF.

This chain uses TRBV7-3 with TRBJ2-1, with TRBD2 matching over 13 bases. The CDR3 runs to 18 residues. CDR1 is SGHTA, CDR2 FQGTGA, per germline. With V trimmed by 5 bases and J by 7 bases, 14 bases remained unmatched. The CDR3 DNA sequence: TGTGCCAGCAGCCCCTACTCCGGGACTAGCGGGAAGAAAAATGAGCAGTTCTTC. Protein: CASSPYSGTSGKKNEQFF.

The chain's CDR3 is CASSQTRFEQFF. The CDR3 DNA reads TGTGCCAGCAGCCAGACTAGGTTTGAGCAGTTCTTC. V usage is TRBV14 and J usage is TRBJ2-1; possibly TRBD2 for D (6 bases). Germline assignment: CDR1 SGHDN and CDR2 FVKESK. The CDR3 totals 12 residues. The V gene lost 3 bases and the J gene lost 9 bases, with 9 bases spanning the gap. Together with reference TRBV14 and TRBJ2-1, the CDR3 gives the full variable domain: EAGVTQFPSHSVIEKGQTVTLRCDPISGHDNLYWYRRVMGKEIKFLLHFVKESKQDESGMPNNRFLAERTGGTYSTLKVQPAELEDSGVYFCASSQTRFEQFFGPGTRLTVL.

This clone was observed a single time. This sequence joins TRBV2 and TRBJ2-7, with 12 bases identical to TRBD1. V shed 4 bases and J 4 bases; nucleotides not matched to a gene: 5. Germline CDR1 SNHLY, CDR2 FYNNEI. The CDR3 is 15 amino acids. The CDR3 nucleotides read TGTGCCAGCAGTGCCGGGACAGGGGGCGGTTACGAGCAGTACTTC. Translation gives CASSAGTGGGYEQYF.

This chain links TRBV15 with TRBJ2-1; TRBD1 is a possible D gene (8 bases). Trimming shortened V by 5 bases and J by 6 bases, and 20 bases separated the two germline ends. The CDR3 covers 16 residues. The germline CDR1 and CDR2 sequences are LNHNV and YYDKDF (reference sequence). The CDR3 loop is CATSPRQGAGVNEQFF. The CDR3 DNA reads TGTGCCACCAGCCCTCGGCAGGGGGCGGGGGTCAATGAGCAGTTCTTC.

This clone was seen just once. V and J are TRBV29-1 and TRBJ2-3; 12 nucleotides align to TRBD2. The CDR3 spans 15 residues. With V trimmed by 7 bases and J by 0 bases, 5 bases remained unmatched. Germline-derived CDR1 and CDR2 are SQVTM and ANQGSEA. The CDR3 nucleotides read TGCAGCGCGCGACTAGCGGGGGCTAGCACAGATACGCAGTATTTT. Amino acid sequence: CSARLAGASTDTQYF.

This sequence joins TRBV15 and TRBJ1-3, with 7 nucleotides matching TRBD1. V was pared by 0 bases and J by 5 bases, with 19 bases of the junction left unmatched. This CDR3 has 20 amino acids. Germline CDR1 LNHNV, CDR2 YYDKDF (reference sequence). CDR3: CATSRDQRQEAGGWRNTIYF. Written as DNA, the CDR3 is TGTGCCACCAGCAGAGATCAGAGACAGGAGGCAGGGGGTTGGAGAAACACCATATATTTT. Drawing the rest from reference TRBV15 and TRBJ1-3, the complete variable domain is DAMVIQNPRYQVTQFGKPVTLSCSQTLNHNVMYWYQQKSSQAPKLLFHYYDKDFNNEADTPDNFQSRRPNTSFCFLDIRSPGLGDTAMYLCATSRDQRQEAGGWRNTIYFGEGSWLTVV.

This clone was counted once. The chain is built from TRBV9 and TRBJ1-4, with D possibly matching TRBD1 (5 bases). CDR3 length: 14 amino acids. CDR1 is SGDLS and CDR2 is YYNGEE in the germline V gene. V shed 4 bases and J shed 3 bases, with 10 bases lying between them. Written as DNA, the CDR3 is TGTGCCAGCAGCCCAGGGTCCTCTAATGAAAAACTGTTTTTT. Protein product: CASSPGSSNEKLFF.

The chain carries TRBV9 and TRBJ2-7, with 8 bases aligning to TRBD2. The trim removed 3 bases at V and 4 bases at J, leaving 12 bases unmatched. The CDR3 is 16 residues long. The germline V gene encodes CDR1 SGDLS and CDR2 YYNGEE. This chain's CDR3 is CASSAGAGTSTYEQYF. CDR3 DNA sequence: TGTGCCAGCAGCGCCGGGGCCGGGACTAGTACTTACGAGCAGTACTTC.

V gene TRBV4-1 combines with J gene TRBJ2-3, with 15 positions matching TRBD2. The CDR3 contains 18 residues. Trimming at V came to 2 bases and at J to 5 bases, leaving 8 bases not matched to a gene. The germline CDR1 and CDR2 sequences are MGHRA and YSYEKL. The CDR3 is CASSQSPGLAGGRDTQYF. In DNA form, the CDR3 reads TGCGCCAGCAGCCAATCTCCGGGACTAGCGGGAGGAAGAGATACGCAGTATTTT.

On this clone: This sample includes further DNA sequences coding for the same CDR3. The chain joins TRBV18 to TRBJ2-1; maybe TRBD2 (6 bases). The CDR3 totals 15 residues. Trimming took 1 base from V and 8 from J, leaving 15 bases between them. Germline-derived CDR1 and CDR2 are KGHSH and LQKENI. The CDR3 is CASSPRTGVRDEQFF. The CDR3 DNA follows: TGTGCCAGCTCACCACGGACGGGAGTTAGGGATGAGCAGTTCTTC.

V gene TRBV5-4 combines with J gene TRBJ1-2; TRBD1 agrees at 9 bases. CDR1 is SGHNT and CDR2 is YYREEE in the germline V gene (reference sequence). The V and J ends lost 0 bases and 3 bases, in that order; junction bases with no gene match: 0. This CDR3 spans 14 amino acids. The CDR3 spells CASSLGQGDYGYTF. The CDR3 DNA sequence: TGTGCCAGCAGCTTGGGACAGGGGGACTATGGCTACACCTTC.

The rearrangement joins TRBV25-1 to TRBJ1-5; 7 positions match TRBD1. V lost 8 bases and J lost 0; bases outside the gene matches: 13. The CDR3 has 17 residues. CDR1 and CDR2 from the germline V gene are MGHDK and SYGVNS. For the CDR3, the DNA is TGTGCCAGCTCACCCATACCGGGACAGTATAGCAATCAGCCCCAGCATTTT. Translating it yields CASSPIPGQYSNQPQHF.

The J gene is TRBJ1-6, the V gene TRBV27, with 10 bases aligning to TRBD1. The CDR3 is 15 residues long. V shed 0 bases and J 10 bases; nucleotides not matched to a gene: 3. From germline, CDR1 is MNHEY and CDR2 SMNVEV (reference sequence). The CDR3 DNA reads TGTGCCAGCAGTTTATCGGACAGGGGGAAGTCACCCCTCCACTTT. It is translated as CASSLSDRGKSPLHF.

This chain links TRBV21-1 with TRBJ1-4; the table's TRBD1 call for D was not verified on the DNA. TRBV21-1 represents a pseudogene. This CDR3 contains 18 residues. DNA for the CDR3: TGTGCCAGCAGCGTTCCCTGGGGACAGCTCGCAACTAATGAAAAACTGTTTTTT. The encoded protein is CASSVPWGQLATNEKLFF.

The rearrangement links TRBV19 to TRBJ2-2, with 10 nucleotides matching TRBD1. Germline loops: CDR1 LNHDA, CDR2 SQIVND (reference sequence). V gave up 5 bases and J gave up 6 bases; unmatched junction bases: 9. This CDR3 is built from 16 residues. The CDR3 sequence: CASSPRGQGSPGELFF. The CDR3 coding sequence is TGTGCCAGTAGTCCGCGGGGACAGGGGAGCCCCGGGGAGCTGTTTTTT.

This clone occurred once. The CDR3 DNA reads TGTGCCAGTGCCGACAGGGCTGGGGCCAACGTCCTGACTTTC. Translated: CASADRAGANVLTF. This sequence joins TRBV19 and TRBJ2-6, with 7 bases fitting TRBD1. This CDR3 is 14 amino acids long. After removal of 8 bases from V and 2 bases from J, the junction contained 3 bases not matched to a gene. Germline CDR1 and CDR2: LNHDA and SQIVND (reference sequence).

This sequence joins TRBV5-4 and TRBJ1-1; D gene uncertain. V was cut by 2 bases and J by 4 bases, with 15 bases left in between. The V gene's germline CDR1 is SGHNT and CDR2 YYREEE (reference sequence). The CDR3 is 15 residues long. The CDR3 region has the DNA TGTGCCAGCAGCTTTACAGCCTCCCCACGCACTGAAGCTTTCTTT. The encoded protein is CASSFTASPRTEAFF.

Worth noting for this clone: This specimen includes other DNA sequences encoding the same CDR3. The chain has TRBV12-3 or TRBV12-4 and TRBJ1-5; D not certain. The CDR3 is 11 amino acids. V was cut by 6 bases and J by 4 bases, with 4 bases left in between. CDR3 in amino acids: CASSQNQPQHF. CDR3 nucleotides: TGTGCCAGCAGCCAGAATCAGCCCCAGCATTTT.

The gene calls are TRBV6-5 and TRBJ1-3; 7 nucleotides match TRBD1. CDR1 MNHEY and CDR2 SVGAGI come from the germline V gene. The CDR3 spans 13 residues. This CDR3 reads CASYRGNGNTIYF. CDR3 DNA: TGTGCTTCATACAGGGGCAATGGAAACACCATATATTTT.

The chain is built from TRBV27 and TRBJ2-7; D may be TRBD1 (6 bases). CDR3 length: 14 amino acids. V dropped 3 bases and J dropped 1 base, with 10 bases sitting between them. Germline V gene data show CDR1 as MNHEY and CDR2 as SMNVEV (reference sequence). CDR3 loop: CASSLHRESYEQYF. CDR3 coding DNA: TGTGCCAGCAGTTTGCACAGGGAATCCTACGAGCAGTACTTC.

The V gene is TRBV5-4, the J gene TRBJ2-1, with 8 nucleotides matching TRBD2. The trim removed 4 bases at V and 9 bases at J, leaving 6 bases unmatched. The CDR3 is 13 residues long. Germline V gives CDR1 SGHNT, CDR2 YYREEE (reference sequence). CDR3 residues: CASSGTSIPEQFF. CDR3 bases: TGTGCCAGCAGCGGGACTAGTATCCCTGAGCAGTTCTTC.

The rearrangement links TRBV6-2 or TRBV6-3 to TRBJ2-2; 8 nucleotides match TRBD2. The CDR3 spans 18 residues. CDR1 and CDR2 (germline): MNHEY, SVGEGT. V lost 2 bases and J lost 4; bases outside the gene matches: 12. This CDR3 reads CASSYVGYAGGRTGELFF. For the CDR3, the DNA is TGTGCCAGCAGTTACGTCGGTTACGCGGGGGGCCGCACCGGGGAGCTGTTTTTT.

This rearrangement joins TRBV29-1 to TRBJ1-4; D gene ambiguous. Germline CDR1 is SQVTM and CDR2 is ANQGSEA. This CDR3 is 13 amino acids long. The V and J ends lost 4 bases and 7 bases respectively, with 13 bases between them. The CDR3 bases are TGCAGCGTTGCCGGGATAAAAGGTGAAAAACTGTTTTTT. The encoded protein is CSVAGIKGEKLFF.

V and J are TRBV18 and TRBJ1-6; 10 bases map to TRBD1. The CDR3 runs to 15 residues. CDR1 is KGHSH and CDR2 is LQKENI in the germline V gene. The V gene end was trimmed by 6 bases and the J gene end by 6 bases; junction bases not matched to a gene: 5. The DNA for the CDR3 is TGTGCCAGCTCGCCCGGGACAGGGGTTAATTCACCCCTCCACTTT. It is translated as CASSPGTGVNSPLHF.

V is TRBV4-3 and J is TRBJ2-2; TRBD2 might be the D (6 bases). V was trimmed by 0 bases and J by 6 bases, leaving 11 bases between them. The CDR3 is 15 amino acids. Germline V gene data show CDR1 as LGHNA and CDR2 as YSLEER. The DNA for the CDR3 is TGCGCCAGCAGCCAAGATCGGGGGACCGCCGGGGAGCTGTTTTTT. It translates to CASSQDRGTAGELFF.

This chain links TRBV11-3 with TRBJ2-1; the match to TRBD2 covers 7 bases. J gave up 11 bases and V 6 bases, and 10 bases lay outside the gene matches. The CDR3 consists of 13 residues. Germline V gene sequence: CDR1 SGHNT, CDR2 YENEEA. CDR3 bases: TGTGCCAGCAGTCCCGGACTAGTCTATAAGCAGTTCTTC. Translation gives CASSPGLVYKQFF.